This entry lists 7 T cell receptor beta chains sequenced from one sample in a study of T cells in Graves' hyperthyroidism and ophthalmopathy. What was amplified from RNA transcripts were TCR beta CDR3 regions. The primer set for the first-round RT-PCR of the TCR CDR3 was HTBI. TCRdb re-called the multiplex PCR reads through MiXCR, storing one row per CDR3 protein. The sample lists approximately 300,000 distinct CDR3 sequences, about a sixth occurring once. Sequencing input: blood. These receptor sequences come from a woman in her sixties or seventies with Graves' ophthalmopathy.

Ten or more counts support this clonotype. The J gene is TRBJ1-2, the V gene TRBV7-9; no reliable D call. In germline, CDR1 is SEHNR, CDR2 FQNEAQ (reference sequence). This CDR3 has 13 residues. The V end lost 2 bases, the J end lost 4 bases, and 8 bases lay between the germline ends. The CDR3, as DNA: TGTGCCAGCAGCTTATCCGTGGGCTATGGCTACACCTTC. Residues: CASSLSVGYGYTF.

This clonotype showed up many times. CDR3 nucleotides: TGCAGTGCTAAGCCATTACAGGGATACAATGAGCAGTTCTTC. Its protein is CSAKPLQGYNEQFF. This chain joins TRBV20-1 and TRBJ2-1; weak D call: TRBD1 (6 bases). Germline lookup yields CDR1 DFQATT and CDR2 SNEGSKA (reference sequence). The V end was cut by 4 bases, the J end by 4 bases, with 14 bases between. This CDR3 has 14 amino acids.

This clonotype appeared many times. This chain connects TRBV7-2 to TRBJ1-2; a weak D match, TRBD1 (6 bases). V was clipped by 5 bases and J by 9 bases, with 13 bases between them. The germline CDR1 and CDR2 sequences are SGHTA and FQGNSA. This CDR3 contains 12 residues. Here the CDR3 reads CASSEQGMSYTF. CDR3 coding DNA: TGTGCCAGCAGCGAACAGGGTATGAGCTACACCTTC. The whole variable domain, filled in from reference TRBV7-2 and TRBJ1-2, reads GAGVSQSPSNKVTEKGKDVELRCDPISGHTALYWYRQSLGQGLEFLIYFQGNSAPDKSGLPSDRFSAERTGGSVSTLTIQRTQQEDSAVYLCASSEQGMSYTFGSGTRLTVV.

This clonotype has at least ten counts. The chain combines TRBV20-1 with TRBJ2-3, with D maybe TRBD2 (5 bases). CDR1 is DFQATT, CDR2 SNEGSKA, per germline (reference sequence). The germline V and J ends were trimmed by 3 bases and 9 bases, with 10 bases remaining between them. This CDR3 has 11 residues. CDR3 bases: TGCAGTGCTAGTGACTACATGACGCAGTATTTT. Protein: CSASDYMTQYF.

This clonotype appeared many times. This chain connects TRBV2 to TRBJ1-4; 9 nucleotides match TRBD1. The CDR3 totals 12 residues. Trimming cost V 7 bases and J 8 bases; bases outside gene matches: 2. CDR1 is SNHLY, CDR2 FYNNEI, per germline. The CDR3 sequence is CASTGTGEKLFF. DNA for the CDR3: TGTGCCAGCACCGGGACAGGGGAAAAACTGTTTTTT. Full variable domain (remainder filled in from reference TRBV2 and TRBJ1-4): EPEVTQTPSHQVTQMGQEVILRCVPISNHLYFYWYRQILGQKVEFLVSFYNNEISEKSEIFDDQFSVERPDGSNFTLKIRSTKLEDSAMYFCASTGTGEKLFFGSGTQLSVL.

CDR3 coding DNA: TGTGCCATCAGCTACGACAGAGCCAGTCAAGCCCTCCACTTT. This gives the protein CAISYDRASQALHF. The chain carries TRBV10-3 and TRBJ1-6, with D tentatively TRBD1 (5 bases). This CDR3 has 14 residues. Trimming pared 6 bases from V and 14 bases from J, leaving 20 bases between. Germline loops: CDR1 ENHRY, CDR2 SYGVKD.

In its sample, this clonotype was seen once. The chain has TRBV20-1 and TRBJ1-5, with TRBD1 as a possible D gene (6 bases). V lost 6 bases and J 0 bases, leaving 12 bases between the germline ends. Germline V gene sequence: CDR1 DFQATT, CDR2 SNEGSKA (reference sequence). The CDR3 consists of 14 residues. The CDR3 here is CSAIGQYSNQPQHF. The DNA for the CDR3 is TGCAGTGCCATCGGACAGTATAGCAATCAGCCCCAGCATTTT.